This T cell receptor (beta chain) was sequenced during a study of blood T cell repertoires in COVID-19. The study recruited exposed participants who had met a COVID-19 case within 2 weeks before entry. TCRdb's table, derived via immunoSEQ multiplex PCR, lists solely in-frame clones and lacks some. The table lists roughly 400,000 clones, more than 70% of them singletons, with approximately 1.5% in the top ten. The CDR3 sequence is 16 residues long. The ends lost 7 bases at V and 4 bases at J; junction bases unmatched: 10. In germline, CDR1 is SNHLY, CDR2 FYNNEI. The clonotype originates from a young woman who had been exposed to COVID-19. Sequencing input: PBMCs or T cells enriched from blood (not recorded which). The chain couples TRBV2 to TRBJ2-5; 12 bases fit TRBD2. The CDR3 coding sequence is TGTGCCAGCAAACGACTAGCGGGAGTAATTGTAGAGACCCAGTACTTC. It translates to CASKRLAGVIVETQYF.